Presented here are 16 T cell receptor beta chains from one specimen sequenced in a study of Graves' ophthalmopathy and Graves' hyperthyroidism. The TCR beta CDR3 regions underwent amplification from RNA transcripts. Scientists carried out first-round RT-PCR using HTBI primers and then a second-round multiplex PCR. TCRdb re-derived calls from the multiplex PCR reads in MiXCR, one entry per CDR3 protein. The table records a few hundred thousand distinct CDR3 sequences, roughly 21% of them present only once. What was sequenced was peripheral blood. The receptors originated from a woman aged 45-59 years with Graves' ophthalmopathy.

This clonotype was detected many times. The V gene is TRBV28, the J gene TRBJ2-2, with D unresolved. The V gene lost 7 bases and the J gene lost 1 base, with 13 bases spanning the gap. The length of the CDR3 is 15 residues. CDR1 is MDHEN, CDR2 SYDVKM, per germline. The CDR3 loop reads CASILSLGNTGELFF. The CDR3, as DNA: TGTGCCAGCATTCTCAGCCTAGGGAACACCGGGGAGCTGTTTTTT.

The rearrangement joins TRBV9 to TRBJ2-3; D unclear. Germline CDR1 SGDLS, CDR2 YYNGEE. The CDR3 extends over 15 amino acids. The V gene lost 0 bases and the J gene lost 4 bases, with 12 bases spanning the gap. CDR3 DNA: TGTGCCAGCAGCGTAGAACCCCAAAGCCCAGATACGCAGTATTTT. This sequence encodes CASSVEPQSPDTQYF.

This clonotype was seen at least ten times. This rearrangement joins TRBV7-8 to TRBJ2-7, with 11 bases matching TRBD1. The CDR3 has 16 amino acids. Losses at the gene ends were 1 base for V and 2 bases for J; bases not matched to a gene: 4. Per germline, CDR1 SGHVS and CDR2 FQNEAQ. The CDR3 nucleotides are TGTGCCAGCAGCTTAGTCCCGGGACAGGGGGCCTACGAGCAGTACTTC. Translating it yields CASSLVPGQGAYEQYF.

This clonotype was seen many times. The chain couples TRBV20-1 to TRBJ1-1, with D maybe TRBD1 (6 bases). V lost 3 bases to trimming and J lost 5 bases, with 16 bases between them. The CDR3 length is 14 residues. Germline lookup yields CDR1 DFQATT and CDR2 SNEGSKA (reference sequence). This CDR3 reads CSARLGRGKTEAFF. CDR3 sequence (DNA): TGCAGTGCTAGGCTAGGCAGGGGCAAGACTGAAGCTTTCTTT.

J is TRBJ2-2 and V is TRBV4-2; TRBD2 matches at 9 bases. The germline V gene encodes CDR1 LGHNA and CDR2 YNFKEQ. V gave up 3 bases and J gave up 1 base; unmatched junction bases: 12. The CDR3 runs to 19 residues. The CDR3 loop is CASSQLGGVAGVNTGELFF. The CDR3 nucleotides read TGTGCCAGCAGCCAGCTGGGGGGAGTAGCGGGAGTGAACACCGGGGAGCTGTTTTTT.

This clonotype was counted only a few times. This sequence joins TRBV28 and TRBJ2-7; possible D gene TRBD1, 6 bases. The CDR3 has 15 amino acids. Looked up from germline, CDR1 is MDHEN and CDR2 is SYDVKM. Deletions cut 5 bases from V and 1 base from J, with 15 bases between. The CDR3 sequence: CASSTPQGVSYEQYF. The CDR3 nucleotides are TGTGCCAGCAGTACACCACAGGGTGTATCCTACGAGCAGTACTTC.

This clonotype has ten or more counts. V is TRBV6-1 and J is TRBJ1-5; D is ambiguous. V was trimmed by 0 bases and J by 6 bases, leaving 6 bases between them. Germline V gene sequence: CDR1 MNHNS, CDR2 SASEGT. The CDR3 extends over 13 amino acids. CDR3 amino acids: CASSEAVGQPQHF. The CDR3 bases are TGTGCCAGCAGTGAAGCGGTGGGTCAGCCCCAGCATTTT.

For the CDR3, the DNA is TGTGCCACCCCACAGGGGAAAGGGGTAACCAAAAACATTCAGTACTTC. Its translation is CATPQGKGVTKNIQYF. This chain joins TRBV12-3 or TRBV12-4 and TRBJ2-4; TRBD1 matches 7 bases. J gave up 2 bases and V 10 bases, and 14 bases lay outside the gene matches. The length of the CDR3 is 16 residues.

Ten or more counts support this clonotype. The rearrangement links TRBV5-6 to TRBJ2-7; 8 nucleotides line up with TRBD1. The V and J ends lost 4 bases and 5 bases, in that order; junction bases with no gene match: 11. CDR3 length: 15 residues. The germline V gene encodes CDR1 SGHDT and CDR2 YYEEEE. CDR3 residues: CASSILSGQGHEQYF. In DNA form, the CDR3 reads TGTGCCAGCAGCATCCTATCCGGACAGGGCCACGAGCAGTACTTC.

Many counts were recorded for this clonotype. V usage is TRBV5-1 and J usage is TRBJ1-1; D remains ambiguous. CDR1 SGHRS and CDR2 YFSETQ come from the germline V gene. V lost 7 bases and J 5 bases, leaving 15 bases between the germline ends. This CDR3 region has 13 residues. Here the CDR3 reads CASLDPPRTEAFF. CDR3 coding DNA: TGCGCCAGCCTTGATCCCCCCCGGACTGAAGCTTTCTTT. Full variable domain (remainder filled in from reference TRBV5-1 and TRBJ1-1): KAGVTQTPRYLIKTRGQQVTLSCSPISGHRSVSWYQQTPGQGLQFLFEYFSETQRNKGNFPGRFSGRQFSNSRSEMNVSTLELGDSALYLCASLDPPRTEAFFGQGTRLTVV.

Ten or more counts support this clonotype. The chain recombines TRBV9 with TRBJ2-1, with D perhaps TRBD1 (6 bases). Per germline, CDR1 SGDLS and CDR2 YYNGEE. Trimming shortened V by 0 bases and J by 2 bases, and 12 bases separated the two germline ends. The CDR3 runs 16 residues. The CDR3 is CASSVAEGVTYNEQFF. DNA of the CDR3: TGTGCCAGCAGCGTAGCTGAGGGGGTCACCTACAATGAGCAGTTCTTC. The full variable domain, rest sourced from reference TRBV9 and TRBJ2-1, is DSGVTQTPKHLITATGQRVTLRCSPRSGDLSVYWYQQSLDQGLQFLIQYYNGEERAKGNILERFSAQQFPDLHSELNLSSLELGDSALYFCASSVAEGVTYNEQFFGPGTRLTVL.

This clonotype appeared a few times. The J gene is TRBJ1-5, the V gene TRBV28, with TRBD1 matching over 8 bases. V shed 2 bases, J shed 4 bases, and the junction held 4 bases outside the gene matches. Looked up from germline, CDR1 is MDHEN and CDR2 is SYDVKM. The CDR3 loop spans 15 amino acids. CDR3 region: CASSLRTGWNQPQHF. The CDR3 DNA sequence: TGTGCCAGCAGTTTACGGACAGGGTGGAATCAGCCCCAGCATTTT.

This clonotype has a count of ten or more. The chain couples TRBV5-1 to TRBJ1-1; D is perhaps TRBD1 (6 bases). V gave up 0 bases and J gave up 1 base, with 10 bases separating them. CDR3 length: 15 amino acids. Germline V gives CDR1 SGHRS, CDR2 YFSETQ. Written as DNA, the CDR3 is TGCGCCAGCAGCTTGGTGGCAGGGGCGAACACTGAAGCTTTCTTT. Encoded protein: CASSLVAGANTEAFF.

The table lists this clonotype with many counts. The rearrangement uses TRBV9 and TRBJ1-3; D is possibly TRBD1 (6 bases). Germline V gene data show CDR1 as SGDLS and CDR2 as YYNGEE. The length of the CDR3 is 15 residues. V lost 4 bases and J lost 4, with 15 bases in between. CDR3 in amino acids: CASSPRTGLGNTIYF. The CDR3 DNA reads as TGTGCCAGCAGCCCACGAACAGGGTTGGGAAACACCATATATTTT.

This clonotype was seen only once. CDR3 nucleotides: TGTGCCAGCAGTTATCGTGTGGCTAGCGGCGAGCCAGTCAAATACGAGCAGTACTTC. Amino acid sequence: CASSYRVASGEPVKYEQYF. The chain recombines TRBV6-9 with TRBJ2-7; 7 nucleotides align to TRBD2. The V and J ends lost 2 bases and 4 bases, in that order; junction bases with no gene match: 20. CDR3 size: 19 residues. Looked up from germline, CDR1 is MNHGY and CDR2 is SVAAGI.

This clonotype was counted at least ten times. The rearrangement uses TRBV18 and TRBJ2-7; TRBD1 is a possible D gene (5 bases). The CDR3 is 13 amino acids. The V end lost 1 base, the J end lost 3 bases, and 7 bases lay between the germline ends. The germline V gene has CDR1 KGHSH and CDR2 LQKENI. In DNA form, the CDR3 reads TGTGCCAGCTCACCACTTCAGGGCTACGAGCAGTACTTC. This sequence encodes CASSPLQGYEQYF.